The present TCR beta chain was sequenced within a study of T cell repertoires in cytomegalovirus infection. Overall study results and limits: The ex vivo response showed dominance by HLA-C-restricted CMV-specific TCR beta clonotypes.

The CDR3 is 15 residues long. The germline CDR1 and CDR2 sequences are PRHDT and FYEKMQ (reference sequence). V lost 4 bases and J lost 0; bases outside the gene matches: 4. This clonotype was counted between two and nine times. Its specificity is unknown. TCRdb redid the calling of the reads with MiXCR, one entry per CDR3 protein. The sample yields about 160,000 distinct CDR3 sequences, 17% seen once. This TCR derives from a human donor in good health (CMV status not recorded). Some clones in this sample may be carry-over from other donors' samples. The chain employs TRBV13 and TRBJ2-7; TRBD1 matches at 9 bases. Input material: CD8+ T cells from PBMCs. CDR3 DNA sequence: TGTGCCAGCAGCTCCGGACAGGGGAGCTCCTACGAGCAGTACTTC. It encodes CASSSGQGSSYEQYF.